This TCR beta chain is from a study of blood T cell repertoires in COVID-19. For the study at large: Whether acute or convalescent, the COVID-19 samples came from the United States, Italy and Spain. T cells, B-cell-depleted T cells, or PBMCs provided the cDNA or gDNA that served as material.

Data came from immunoSEQ multiplex PCR; TCRdb stores just in-frame clones and leaves some out. This table holds 200,000 to 250,000 clones, 65% to 90% found once. CDR1 and CDR2 (germline): LGHDT, YNNKEL (reference sequence). V was clipped by 3 bases and J by 1 base, with 12 bases between them. The CDR3 sequence is 15 residues long. The sequence came from a man in his fifties with acute or convalescent COVID-19. Sequencing used peripheral blood. This chain joins TRBV3-1 (or the pseudogene TRBV3-2) and TRBJ1-1; TRBD1 might be the D (5 bases). The CDR3 region has the DNA TGTGCCAGCAGCCACAGCCCGGGGGGGAACACTGAAGCTTTCTTT. The encoded protein is CASSHSPGGNTEAFF.